The sequence of this T cell receptor beta chain was determined in a study of CD8+ T cells in alopecia areata. Following RNA extraction, reverse transcription yielded cDNA that acted as the sequencing template. This table comes from immunoSEQ multiplex PCR, and its TCRdb copy is limited to in-frame clones, with some not included. This table holds around 190,000 clones, just under 65% found once. Treatment defined: oral pan-JAK inhibitor, 5-10 mg twice daily. This CDR3 region has 13 residues. Germline CDR1 reads SQVTM; CDR2 reads ANQGSEA. J was trimmed by 1 base and V by 4 bases; bases with no gene match: 0.

The J gene is TRBJ2-5, the V gene TRBV29-1; 10 bases are a match to TRBD1. The source was CD4+ T cells sorted from blood, collected at week 49, from a patient treated with tofacitinib. This receptor was identified in a human donor with alopecia areata. The CDR3 DNA reads TGCAGCGTTGGGGACAGGGGCCAAGAGACCCAGTACTTC. It encodes CSVGDRGQETQYF.